This T cell receptor beta chain was identified in a study of CD8 T cells in ankylosing spondylitis. TCRdb reprocessed the 5' RACE reads with MiXCR, giving one entry per CDR3 protein. The sample includes about 310,000 distinct CDR3 sequences, about a fifth seen only once; the top ten take 3.5% to 4.5%. The V gene lost 1 base and the J gene lost 9 bases, with 15 bases spanning the gap. Germline V gene sequence: CDR1 LNHDA, CDR2 SQIVND (reference sequence). The CDR3 is 15 amino acids. Material for sequencing was blood, either unsorted or a sorted T cell fraction (not recorded which). The gene calls are TRBV19 and TRBJ2-2; D may be TRBD1 (6 bases). This clonotype originated in a female donor with ankylosing spondylitis or in good health (not recorded which). In DNA form, the CDR3 reads TGTGCCAGTAGTATAGGCGTCAGGGGCGGCCGGGAGCTGTTTTTT. Protein sequence: CASSIGVRGGRELFF.